This T cell receptor beta chain came from a study of CXCR3-negative and CXCR3-positive naive CD8 T cells. Study details: Each library held about 1.5 +/- 0.3 million TRB reads, about 140 million in total.

With regard to this clonotype: No antigen is known for it.

Study-wide results and caveats: When CXCR3-positive naive cells were set against CXCR3-negative naive cells, the former had more hydrophobic TRB CDR3s. Comparably high diversity was seen in both naive subsets, and much lower diversity in memory CD8+ cells.

This CDR3 has 11 residues. Germline values: CDR1 SQVTM, CDR2 ANQGSEA. The naive CD8+ gate required CD45RO-CCR7+CD27+CD95- phenotype. In preparing the TRB cDNA libraries, 5' RACE with UMI labels was used. TCRdb re-called the 5' RACE reads and shows each CDR3 protein once, DNA omitted. The ten most abundant clones cover 0.85% to 1.4% of a sample with approximately 96,000 distinct CDR3 sequences. This receptor was taken from a human donor in good health. Some clones in this sample may be carry-over from other donors' samples. V and J are TRBV29-1 and TRBJ2-2. Sample: naive CXCR3+ CD8+ T cells from blood. Described subset: CD45RO-CCR7+CD27+CD95- naive CD8+ T cells expressing CXCR3 (TNR3+). CDR3 region: CSVDHTGELFF.